This T cell receptor beta chain was captured in a study of T cell repertoires in cytomegalovirus infection. Study-level information: Through public TCR beta signatures, both CMV infection and matching HLA type were indicated. Notes on the study in general: HLA-C-restricted CMV clonotypes gave the most frequent clonotype in two of eight donors.

This clonotype came up a few times. Its antigen is as yet unknown. MiXCR was run by TCRdb on the reads, yielding one entry per CDR3 protein. The repertoire holds tens of thousands of distinct CDR3 sequences, with around 28% as singletons. V was cut by 3 bases and J by 6 bases, with 15 bases left in between. Germline V lookup: CDR1 MNHEY, CDR2 SMNVEV (reference sequence). The CDR3 has 16 residues. The V and J genes are TRBV27 and TRBJ1-6; D not resolved. The sample was CD8+ T cells from cultured PBMCs, taken from culture after CMV antigen stimulation. The receptor was isolated from a human donor in good health (CMV status not recorded). Some clones in this sample may be carry-over from other donors' samples. For the CDR3, the DNA is TGTGCCAGCAGTTTGACCGGAGGCCTACGTAATTCACCCCTCCACTTT. Amino acids: CASSLTGGLRNSPLHF.